This T cell receptor beta chain was captured by sequencing in a study of T cells in Graves' hyperthyroidism and ophthalmopathy. Across the whole study: Peripheral blood specimens were obtained at initial diagnosis, prior to any treatment.

The CDR3 covers 15 residues. Per germline, CDR1 MDHEN and CDR2 SYDVKM. J gave up 7 bases and V 4 bases, and 6 bases lay outside the gene matches. With duration under 3 months, ophthalmopathy was active: Clinical Activity Score at least 3, NOSPECS at least 4. There were TCR beta CDR3 regions amplified from RNA transcripts. First-round RT-PCR targeting the TCR CDR3 was performed with the HTBI primer set. TCRdb called the multiplex PCR reads again in MiXCR, with one record for every CDR3 protein. The top ten hold around 32% of the sample, which has approximately 330,000 distinct CDR3 sequences, roughly 15% seen once.

V is TRBV28 and J is TRBJ2-5, with TRBD2 matching 13 bases. Sequences were obtained from blood. This receptor was identified in a woman aged 40 to 55 with Graves' ophthalmopathy. CDR3 sequence reads: CASSSLRTSGRTQYF. The DNA of the CDR3 is TGTGCCAGCAGTTCCCTCAGGACTAGCGGGAGGACCCAGTACTTC.